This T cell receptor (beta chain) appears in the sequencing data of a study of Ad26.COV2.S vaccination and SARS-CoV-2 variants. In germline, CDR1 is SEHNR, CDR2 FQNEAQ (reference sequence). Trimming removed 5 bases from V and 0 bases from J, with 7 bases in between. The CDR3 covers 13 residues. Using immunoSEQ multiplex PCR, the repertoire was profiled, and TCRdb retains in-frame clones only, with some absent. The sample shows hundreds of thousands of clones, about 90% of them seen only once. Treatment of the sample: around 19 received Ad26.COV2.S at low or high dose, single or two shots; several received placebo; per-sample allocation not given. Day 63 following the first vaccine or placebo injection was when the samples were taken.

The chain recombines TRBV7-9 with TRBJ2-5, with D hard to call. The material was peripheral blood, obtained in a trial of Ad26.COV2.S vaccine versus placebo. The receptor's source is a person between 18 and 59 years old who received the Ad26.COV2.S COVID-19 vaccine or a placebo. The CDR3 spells CASSPPNQETQYF. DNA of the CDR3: TGTGCCAGCAGCCCTCCGAACCAAGAGACCCAGTACTTC.